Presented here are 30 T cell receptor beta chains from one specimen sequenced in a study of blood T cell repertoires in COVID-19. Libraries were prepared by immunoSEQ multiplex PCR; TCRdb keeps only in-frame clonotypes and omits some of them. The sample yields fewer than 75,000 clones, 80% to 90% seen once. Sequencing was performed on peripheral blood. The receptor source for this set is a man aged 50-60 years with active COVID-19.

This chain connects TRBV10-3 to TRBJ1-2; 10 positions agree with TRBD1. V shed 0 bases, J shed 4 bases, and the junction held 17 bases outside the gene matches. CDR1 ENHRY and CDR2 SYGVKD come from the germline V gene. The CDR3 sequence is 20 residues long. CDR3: CAISESYRSDRGVWSYGYTF. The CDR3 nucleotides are TGTGCCATCAGTGAGTCTTACCGATCGGACAGGGGGGTATGGAGCTATGGCTACACCTTC.

CDR3 DNA: TGTGCCAGCAGCCCACAGGGGGGATCTTACACCGGGGAGCTGTTTTTT. It yields the protein CASSPQGGSYTGELFF. The rearrangement joins TRBV3-1 (or the pseudogene TRBV3-2) to TRBJ2-2; the match to TRBD1 covers 8 bases. The CDR3 length is 16 residues. Germline assignment: CDR1 LGHDT and CDR2 YNNKEL (reference sequence). The V segment lost 4 bases and the J segment 3 bases; nucleotides outside the gene matches: 7.

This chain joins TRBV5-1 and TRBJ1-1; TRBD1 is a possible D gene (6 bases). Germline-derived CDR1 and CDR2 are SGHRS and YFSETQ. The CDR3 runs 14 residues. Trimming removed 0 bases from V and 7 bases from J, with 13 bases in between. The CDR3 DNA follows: TGCGCCAGCAGCTTGGCAGGGGTGGGCGATGAAGCTTTCTTT. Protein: CASSLAGVGDEAFF.

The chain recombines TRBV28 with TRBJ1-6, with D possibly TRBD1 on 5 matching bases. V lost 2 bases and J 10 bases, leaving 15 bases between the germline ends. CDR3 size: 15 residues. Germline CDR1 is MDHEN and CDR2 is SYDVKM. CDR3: CASSLEGTRWSPLHF. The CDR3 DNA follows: TGTGCCAGCAGTTTAGAGGGGACTCGTTGGTCACCCCTCCACTTT.

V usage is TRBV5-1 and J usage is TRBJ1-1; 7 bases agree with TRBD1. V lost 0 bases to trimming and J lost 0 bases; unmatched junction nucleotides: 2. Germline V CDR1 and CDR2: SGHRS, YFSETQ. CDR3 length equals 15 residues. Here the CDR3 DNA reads TGCGCCAGCAGCTTGGGGGGGACAGTGAACACTGAAGCTTTCTTT. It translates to CASSLGGTVNTEAFF.

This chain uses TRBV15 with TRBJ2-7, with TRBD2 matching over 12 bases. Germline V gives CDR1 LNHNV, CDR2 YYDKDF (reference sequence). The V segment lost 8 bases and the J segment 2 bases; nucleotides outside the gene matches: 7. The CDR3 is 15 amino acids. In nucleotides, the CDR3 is TGTGCCACCGGCCCAACTAGCGGGAGGACCTACGAGCAGTACTTC. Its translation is CATGPTSGRTYEQYF. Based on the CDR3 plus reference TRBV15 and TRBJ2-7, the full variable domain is DAMVIQNPRYQVTQFGKPVTLSCSQTLNHNVMYWYQQKSSQAPKLLFHYYDKDFNNEADTPDNFQSRRPNTSFCFLDIRSPGLGDTAMYLCATGPTSGRTYEQYFGPGTRLTVT.

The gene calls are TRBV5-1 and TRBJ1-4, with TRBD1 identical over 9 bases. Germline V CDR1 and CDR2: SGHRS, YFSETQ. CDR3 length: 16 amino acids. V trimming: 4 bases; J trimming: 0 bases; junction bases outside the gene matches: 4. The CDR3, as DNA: TGCGCCAGCAGCCGGGACAGGGTTGCAACTAATGAAAAACTGTTTTTT. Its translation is CASSRDRVATNEKLFF.

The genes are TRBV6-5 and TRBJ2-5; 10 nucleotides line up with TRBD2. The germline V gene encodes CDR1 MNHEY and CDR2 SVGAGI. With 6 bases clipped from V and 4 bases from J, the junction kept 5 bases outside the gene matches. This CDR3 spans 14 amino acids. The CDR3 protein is CASRASGGRETQYF. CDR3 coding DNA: TGTGCCAGCAGGGCTAGCGGGGGCCGAGAGACCCAGTACTTC.

CDR3 in DNA: TGCAGTGCTAGTGGACTAGCGGGAGGGGGTACCGGGGAGCTGTTTTTT. Amino acid sequence: CSASGLAGGGTGELFF. V gene TRBV20-1 combines with J gene TRBJ2-2; 15 bases are shared with TRBD2. Trimming at V came to 3 bases and at J to 5 bases, leaving 4 bases not matched to a gene. This CDR3 region has 16 residues. The V gene's germline CDR1 is DFQATT and CDR2 SNEGSKA (reference sequence).

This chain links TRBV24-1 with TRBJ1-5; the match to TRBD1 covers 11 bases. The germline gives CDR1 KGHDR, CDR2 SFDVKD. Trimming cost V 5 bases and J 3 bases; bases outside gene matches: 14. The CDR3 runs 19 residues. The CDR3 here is CATSGLPGQGGIDNQPQHF. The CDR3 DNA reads TGTGCCACCAGTGGCCTCCCGGGACAGGGGGGTATAGACAATCAGCCCCAGCATTTT.

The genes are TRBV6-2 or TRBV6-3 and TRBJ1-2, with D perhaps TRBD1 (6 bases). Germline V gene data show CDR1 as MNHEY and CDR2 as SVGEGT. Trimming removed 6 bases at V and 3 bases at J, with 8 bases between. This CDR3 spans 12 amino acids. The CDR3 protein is CASSWTDYGYTF. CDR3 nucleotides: TGTGCCAGCAGCTGGACAGACTATGGCTACACCTTC.

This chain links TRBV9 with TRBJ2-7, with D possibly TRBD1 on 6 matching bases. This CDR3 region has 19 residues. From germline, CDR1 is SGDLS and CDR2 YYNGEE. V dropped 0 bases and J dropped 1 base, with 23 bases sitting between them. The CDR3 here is CASSVGPTGSNGRSYEQYF. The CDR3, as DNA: TGTGCCAGCAGCGTAGGGCCCACAGGGAGCAATGGAAGGTCCTACGAGCAGTACTTC.

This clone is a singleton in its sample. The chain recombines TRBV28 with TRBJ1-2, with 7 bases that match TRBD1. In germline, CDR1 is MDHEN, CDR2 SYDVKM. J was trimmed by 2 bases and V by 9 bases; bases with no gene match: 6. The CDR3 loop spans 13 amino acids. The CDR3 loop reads CASIPTGNYGYTF. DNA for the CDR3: TGTGCCAGTATCCCGACAGGGAACTATGGCTACACCTTC.

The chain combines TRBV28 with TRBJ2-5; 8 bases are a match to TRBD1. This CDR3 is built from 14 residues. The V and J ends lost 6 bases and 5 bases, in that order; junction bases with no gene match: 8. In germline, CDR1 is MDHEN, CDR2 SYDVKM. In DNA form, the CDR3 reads TGTGCCAGCAGACCGACAGGGGTCTTGGAGACCCAGTACTTC. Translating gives CASRPTGVLETQYF.

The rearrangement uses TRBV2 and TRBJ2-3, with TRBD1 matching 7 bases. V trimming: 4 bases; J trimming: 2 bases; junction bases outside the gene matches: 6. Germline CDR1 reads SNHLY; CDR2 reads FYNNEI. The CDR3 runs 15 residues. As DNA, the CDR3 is TGTGCCAGCAGTGGGCTGACAGGGATCACAGATACGCAGTATTTT. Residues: CASSGLTGITDTQYF.

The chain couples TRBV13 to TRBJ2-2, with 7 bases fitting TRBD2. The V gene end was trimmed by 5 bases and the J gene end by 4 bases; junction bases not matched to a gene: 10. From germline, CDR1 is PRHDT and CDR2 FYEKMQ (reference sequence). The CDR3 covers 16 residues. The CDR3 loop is CASSPRQGRGTGELFF. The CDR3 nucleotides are TGTGCCAGCAGCCCACGACAAGGGAGGGGCACCGGGGAGCTGTTTTTT.

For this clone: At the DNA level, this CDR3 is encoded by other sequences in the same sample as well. The CDR3 reads CASSQQALSGYYRSYEQYF. In DNA form, the CDR3 reads TGTGCCAGCAGCCAACAAGCCCTAAGCGGGTATTATCGCTCCTACGAGCAGTACTTC. V and J are TRBV14 and TRBJ2-7; D may be TRBD2 (6 bases). Germline V gives CDR1 SGHDN, CDR2 FVKESK. CDR3 length: 19 amino acids. The ends were cut back, 2 bases at V and 0 bases at J, with 23 bases in the middle.

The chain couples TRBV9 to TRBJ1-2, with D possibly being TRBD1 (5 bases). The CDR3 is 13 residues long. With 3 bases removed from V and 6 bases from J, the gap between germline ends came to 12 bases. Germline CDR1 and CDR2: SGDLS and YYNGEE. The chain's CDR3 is CASSGGGLDGYTF. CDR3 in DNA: TGTGCCAGCAGCGGCGGGGGACTCGATGGCTACACCTTC.

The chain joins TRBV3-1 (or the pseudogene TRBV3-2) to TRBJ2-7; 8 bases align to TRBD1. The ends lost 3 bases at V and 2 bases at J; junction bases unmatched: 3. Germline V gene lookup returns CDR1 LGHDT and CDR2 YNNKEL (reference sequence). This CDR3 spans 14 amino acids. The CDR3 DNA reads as TGTGCCAGCAGCCACGGACAGGGAACCTACGAGCAGTACTTC. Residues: CASSHGQGTYEQYF.

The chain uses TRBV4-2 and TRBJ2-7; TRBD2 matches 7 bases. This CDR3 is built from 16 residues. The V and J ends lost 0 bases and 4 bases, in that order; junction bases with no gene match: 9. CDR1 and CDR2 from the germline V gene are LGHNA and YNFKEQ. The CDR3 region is CASSQDWQGGYYEQYF. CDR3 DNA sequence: TGTGCCAGCAGCCAAGATTGGCAGGGAGGGTATTACGAGCAGTACTTC.

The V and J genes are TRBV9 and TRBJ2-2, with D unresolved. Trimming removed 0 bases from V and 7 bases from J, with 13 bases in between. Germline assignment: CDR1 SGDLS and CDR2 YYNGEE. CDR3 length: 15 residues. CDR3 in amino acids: CASSVDGGFSGELFF. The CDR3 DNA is TGTGCCAGCAGCGTAGATGGTGGTTTTAGCGGGGAGCTGTTTTTT.

The CDR3 loop is CASSAPRPGQGFDTQYF. CDR3 bases: TGTGCCAGCAGCGCCCCGCGGCCGGGACAGGGATTCGATACGCAGTATTTT. This sequence joins TRBV9 and TRBJ2-3, with TRBD1 matching 9 bases. From germline, CDR1 is SGDLS and CDR2 YYNGEE. This CDR3 is built from 17 residues. The ends lost 3 bases at V and 6 bases at J; junction bases unmatched: 14.

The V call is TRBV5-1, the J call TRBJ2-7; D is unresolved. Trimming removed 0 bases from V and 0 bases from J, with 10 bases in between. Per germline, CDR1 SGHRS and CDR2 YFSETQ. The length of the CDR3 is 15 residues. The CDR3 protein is CASSLAGHPSYEQYF. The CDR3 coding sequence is TGCGCCAGCAGCTTGGCAGGCCACCCCTCCTACGAGCAGTACTTC. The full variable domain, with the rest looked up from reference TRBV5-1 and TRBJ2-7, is KAGVTQTPRYLIKTRGQQVTLSCSPISGHRSVSWYQQTPGQGLQFLFEYFSETQRNKGNFPGRFSGRQFSNSRSEMNVSTLELGDSALYLCASSLAGHPSYEQYFGPGTRLTVT.

The CDR3 nucleotides read TGTGCCAGCACGAGCGCTGCGGGACAGGGTTACAATGAGCAGTTCTTC. Translation gives CASTSAAGQGYNEQFF. The rearrangement joins TRBV19 to TRBJ2-1; 9 bases match TRBD1. This CDR3 is 16 amino acids long. The germline gives CDR1 LNHDA, CDR2 SQIVND (reference sequence). The trim removed 9 bases at V and 4 bases at J, leaving 13 bases unmatched. Full variable domain (outside the CDR3, taken from reference TRBV19 and TRBJ2-1): DGGITQSPKYLFRKEGQNVTLSCEQNLNHDAMYWYRQDPGQGLRLIYYSQIVNDFQKGDIAEGYSVSREKKESFPLTVTSAQKNPTAFYLCASTSAAGQGYNEQFFGPGTRLTVL.

The CDR3 loop reads CATSENRGQGEKLFF. The CDR3 region has the DNA TGTGCCACCAGTGAAAACAGGGGGCAGGGGGAAAAACTGTTTTTT. The chain uses TRBV24-1 and TRBJ1-4; 9 nucleotides align to TRBD1. This CDR3 is built from 15 residues. The V gene end was trimmed by 4 bases and the J gene end by 8 bases; junction bases not matched to a gene: 7. Germline V gene data show CDR1 as KGHDR and CDR2 as SFDVKD.

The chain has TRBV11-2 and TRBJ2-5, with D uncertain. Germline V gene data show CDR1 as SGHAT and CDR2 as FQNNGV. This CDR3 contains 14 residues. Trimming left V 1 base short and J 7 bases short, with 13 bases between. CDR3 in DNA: TGTGCCAGCAGCTTAGTCGTGGGTCGAGGGACCCAGTACTTC. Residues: CASSLVVGRGTQYF.

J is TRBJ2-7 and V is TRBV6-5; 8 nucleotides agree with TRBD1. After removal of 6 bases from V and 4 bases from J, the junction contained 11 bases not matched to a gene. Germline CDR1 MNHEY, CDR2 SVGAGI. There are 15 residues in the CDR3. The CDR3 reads CASSPEGQARYEQYF. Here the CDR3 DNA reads TGTGCCAGCAGCCCAGAGGGACAGGCACGATACGAGCAGTACTTC.

The CDR3 sequence is CASSLAGQGATYEQYF. The CDR3 DNA sequence: TGTGCCAGCAGCTTGGCGGGACAGGGGGCCACCTACGAGCAGTACTTC. The rearrangement joins TRBV5-5 to TRBJ2-7; 12 positions agree with TRBD1. This CDR3 has 16 amino acids. Per germline, CDR1 SGHKS and CDR2 YYEKEE (reference sequence). V dropped 0 bases and J dropped 2; count of bases not matched to a gene: 3.

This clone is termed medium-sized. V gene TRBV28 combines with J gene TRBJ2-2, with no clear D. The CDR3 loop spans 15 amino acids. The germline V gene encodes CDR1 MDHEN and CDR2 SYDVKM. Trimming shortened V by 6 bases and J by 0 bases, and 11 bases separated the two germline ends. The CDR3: CASRPTDANTGELFF. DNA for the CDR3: TGTGCCAGCAGACCTACAGACGCGAACACCGGGGAGCTGTTTTTT.

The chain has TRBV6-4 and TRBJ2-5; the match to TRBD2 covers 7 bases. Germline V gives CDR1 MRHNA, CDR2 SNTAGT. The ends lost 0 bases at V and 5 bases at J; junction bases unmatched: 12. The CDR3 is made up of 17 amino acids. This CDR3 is CASSDSWGGVWLETQYF. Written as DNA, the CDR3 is TGTGCCAGCAGTGACTCGTGGGGAGGGGTCTGGCTTGAGACCCAGTACTTC.